The next 28 T cell receptor beta chains were all read from a single sample in a study of cytomegalovirus exposure and HLA in healthy donors. PCR involved 60 Vbeta and 13 Jbeta primers. Measured with immunoSEQ multiplex PCR; TCRdb has only the in-frame clones, and not every one. This table has some 110,000 clones, just under 80% appearing once. The sequencing input was PBMCs. The source of these receptors is a male donor in good health and CMV-seronegative.

The chain is built from TRBV11-1 and TRBJ2-3, with TRBD2 matching over 12 bases. The V gene's germline CDR1 is SGHAT and CDR2 FQDESV (reference sequence). The CDR3 length is 16 residues. V was clipped by 1 base and J by 6 bases; unmatched bases: 5. CDR3: CASSLVLAGGMDTQYF. The CDR3 coding sequence is TGTGCCAGCAGCTTAGTACTAGCGGGGGGAATGGATACGCAGTATTTT.

As for this clone: Germline and junction disagree at one end, which may indicate a read error. The genes are TRBV7-9 and TRBJ2-5; possibly TRBD2 for D (6 bases). Germline V lookup: CDR1 SEHNR, CDR2 FQNEAQ (reference sequence). CDR3 length equals 14 residues. As DNA, the CDR3 is TGTTCCAGCGGTGGTGAGGCGGGGCAAGAGACCCAGTACTTC. Translating gives CSSGGEAGQETQYF.

The gene calls are TRBV7-9 and TRBJ2-7; D might be TRBD1 (7 bases). Trimming took 4 bases from V and 4 from J, leaving 17 bases between them. Germline V gene lookup returns CDR1 SEHNR and CDR2 FQNEAQ (reference sequence). CDR3 length: 15 amino acids. Written as DNA, the CDR3 is TGTGCCAGCAGCTCCTCCAGGGGGGATCTTTACGAGCAGTACTTC. Protein sequence: CASSSSRGDLYEQYF.

This clone was picked up one time. The rearrangement joins TRBV5-1 to TRBJ2-7; 8 bases are a match to TRBD1. The CDR3 loop spans 12 amino acids. From germline, CDR1 is SGHRS and CDR2 YFSETQ. The junction had 3 bases not matched to a gene; V was cut back by 3 bases and J by 7 bases. The CDR3 DNA reads as TGCGCCAGCAGCTCCAGGGGGCGTGAGCAGTACTTC. It yields the protein CASSSRGREQYF.

The chain uses TRBV18 and TRBJ1-1; 7 bases are a match to TRBD1. CDR1 KGHSH and CDR2 LQKENI come from the germline V gene. With V trimmed by 1 base and J by 5 bases, 4 bases remained unmatched. The CDR3 sequence is 14 residues long. The CDR3 region is CASSPQGARTEAFF. CDR3 in DNA: TGTGCCAGCTCACCACAGGGGGCACGAACTGAAGCTTTCTTT.

The chain uses TRBV10-3 and TRBJ2-3; D is perhaps TRBD2 (6 bases). The length of the CDR3 is 11 residues. The V gene lost 9 bases and the J gene lost 9 bases, with 13 bases spanning the gap. The germline CDR1 and CDR2 sequences are ENHRY and SYGVKD. CDR3 coding DNA: TGTGCCATGACCAGTGGAGGGACGCAGTATTTT. Translation: CAMTSGGTQYF.

The chain has TRBV7-9 and TRBJ2-7; 7 nucleotides line up with TRBD1. CDR3 length: 15 amino acids. Germline CDR1 is SEHNR and CDR2 is FQNEAQ (reference sequence). V was clipped by 0 bases and J by 1 base; unmatched bases: 3. The CDR3 nucleotides read TGTGCCAGCAGCTTAGCAGGGGGCGGATCCTACGAGCAGTACTTC. Translating it yields CASSLAGGGSYEQYF.

This clone appeared once. The V call is TRBV7-2, the J call TRBJ2-3; tentatively, D is TRBD2 (5 bases). V was clipped by 2 bases and J by 2 bases, with 14 bases between them. CDR3 length equals 16 residues. The germline gives CDR1 SGHTA, CDR2 FQGNSA. The CDR3 here is CASSLLLADSTDTQYF. CDR3 in DNA: TGTGCCAGCAGCTTACTGCTAGCAGATTCCACAGATACGCAGTATTTT.

V gene TRBV5-1 combines with J gene TRBJ1-4, with 9 positions matching TRBD1. Looked up from germline, CDR1 is SGHRS and CDR2 is YFSETQ. The junction had 13 bases not matched to a gene; V was cut back by 1 base and J by 3 bases. This CDR3 is built from 19 residues. The CDR3 is CASSLTGTGRAQANEKLFF. The CDR3 DNA reads as TGCGCCAGCAGCTTGACCGGGACAGGGAGAGCGCAGGCTAATGAAAAACTGTTTTTT.

The V gene is TRBV19, the J gene TRBJ2-7, with a weak D call TRBD2 (5 bases). The germline V gene has CDR1 LNHDA and CDR2 SQIVND (reference sequence). The V gene lost 3 bases and the J gene lost 2 bases, with 8 bases spanning the gap. This CDR3 has 13 amino acids. This chain's CDR3 is CASSIGAAYEQYF. CDR3 bases: TGTGCCAGTAGTATCGGAGCGGCCTACGAGCAGTACTTC.

This chain uses TRBV27 with TRBJ2-3; D uncertain. Per the germline V gene, CDR1 is MNHEY and CDR2 is SMNVEV (reference sequence). V gave up 4 bases and J gave up 4 bases, with 9 bases separating them. The length of the CDR3 is 13 residues. CDR3 residues: CASSSRPADTQYF. The CDR3 nucleotides are TGTGCCAGCAGTTCCCGTCCCGCAGATACGCAGTATTTT.

Only one count was recorded for this clone. The chain is built from TRBV9 and TRBJ2-7; 10 bases fit TRBD1. This CDR3 contains 15 residues. Losses at the gene ends were 0 bases for V and 5 bases for J; bases not matched to a gene: 5. Per germline, CDR1 SGDLS and CDR2 YYNGEE. CDR3 residues: CASSVVGTGVDEQYF. CDR3 DNA sequence: TGTGCCAGCAGCGTAGTAGGGACAGGGGTCGACGAGCAGTACTTC.

V gene TRBV5-4 combines with J gene TRBJ2-4; D is perhaps TRBD2 (5 bases). The CDR3 covers 16 residues. Germline V CDR1 and CDR2: SGHNT, YYREEE (reference sequence). Trimming removed 0 bases at V and 0 bases at J, with 10 bases between. CDR3 amino acids: CASSLGGDLAKNIQYF. The CDR3 region has the DNA TGTGCCAGCAGCTTGGGGGGAGACTTAGCCAAAAACATTCAGTACTTC.

The chain employs TRBV19 and TRBJ1-2, with D perhaps TRBD1 (6 bases). CDR3 size: 14 residues. Germline V gives CDR1 LNHDA, CDR2 SQIVND (reference sequence). V gave up 5 bases and J gave up 3 bases, with 13 bases separating them. The CDR3 sequence: CASSPQGKDYGYTF. CDR3 bases: TGTGCCAGTAGTCCACAGGGAAAGGACTATGGCTACACCTTC.

J is TRBJ1-1 and V is TRBV5-6, with D maybe TRBD1 (6 bases). V was cut by 5 bases and J by 7 bases, with 15 bases left in between. This CDR3 region has 13 residues. The germline V gene has CDR1 SGHDT and CDR2 YYEEEE. The DNA of the CDR3 is TGTGCCAGCAGGCGACAGGCCTTAGGTGAAGCTTTCTTT. Translation: CASRRQALGEAFF.

V usage is TRBV30 and J usage is TRBJ2-3; 11 bases match TRBD2. V dropped 2 bases and J dropped 11; count of bases not matched to a gene: 12. Germline V gene lookup returns CDR1 GTSNPN and CDR2 SVGIG (reference sequence). The CDR3 has 15 residues. CDR3 amino acids: CAWSPRGSGRDWQYF. The CDR3 nucleotides read TGTGCCTGGAGTCCCCGGGGTAGCGGGAGGGACTGGCAGTATTTT.

CDR3 amino acids: CASSLVSGSNTGELFF. The CDR3 coding sequence is TGTGCCAGCAGCTTAGTGTCAGGTTCAAACACCGGGGAGCTGTTTTTT. The rearrangement uses TRBV7-2 and TRBJ2-2; D uncertain. The germline V gene encodes CDR1 SGHTA and CDR2 FQGNSA. The germline V and J ends were trimmed by 1 base and 2 bases, with 11 bases remaining between them. This CDR3 region has 16 residues.

The chain joins TRBV7-7 to TRBJ2-3, with 8 bases lining up with TRBD2. V lost 5 bases, J lost 10 bases, and 5 bases stayed unmatched. CDR1 is SSHAT and CDR2 is FNYEAQ in the germline V gene (reference sequence). CDR3 length: 12 residues. The CDR3 loop is CASSAPGLAQYF. CDR3 nucleotide sequence: TGTGCCAGCAGCGCTCCGGGACTAGCGCAGTATTTT.

The rearrangement uses TRBV10-1 and TRBJ2-2, with 7 bases identical to TRBD2. The CDR3 has 16 amino acids. The trim removed 3 bases at V and 3 bases at J, leaving 7 bases unmatched. The V gene's germline CDR1 is WNHNN and CDR2 SYGVQD (reference sequence). The CDR3 DNA sequence: TGCGCCAGCAGTGATTCTAAGCGGGACGACACCGGGGAGCTGTTTTTT. Amino acids: CASSDSKRDDTGELFF.

Comments on this clone: Other DNA sequences in this specimen translate into the identical CDR3. V gene TRBV6-5 combines with J gene TRBJ2-7; 9 bases agree with TRBD1. CDR1 and CDR2 (germline): MNHEY, SVGAGI. This CDR3 spans 14 amino acids. Germline trimming cut 5 bases from V and 1 base from J; bases unmatched to any gene: 3. CDR3: CASSPGQGSYEQYF. The DNA of the CDR3 is TGTGCCAGCAGTCCGGGACAGGGATCCTACGAGCAGTACTTC.

The chain couples TRBV10-3 to TRBJ1-1; 8 bases align to TRBD1. Germline V gene sequence: CDR1 ENHRY, CDR2 SYGVKD. The CDR3 totals 13 residues. The V gene end was trimmed by 7 bases and the J gene end by 3 bases; junction bases not matched to a gene: 4. CDR3 sequence: CAITSTGDTEAFF. CDR3 DNA sequence: TGTGCCATCACATCGACAGGGGACACTGAAGCTTTCTTT.

The chain employs TRBV7-8 and TRBJ1-1; D perhaps matches TRBD1 (5 bases). V was pared by 1 base and J by 0 bases, with 9 bases between. The CDR3 loop spans 15 amino acids. Germline V CDR1 and CDR2: SGHVS, FQNEAQ. The CDR3 DNA is TGTGCCAGCAGCTTAGGGGGACTCATGAACACTGAAGCTTTCTTT. It encodes CASSLGGLMNTEAFF.

The chain has TRBV19 and TRBJ1-3, with D possibly being TRBD1 (5 bases). The germline V and J ends were trimmed by 0 bases and 9 bases, with 12 bases remaining between them. Germline V gives CDR1 LNHDA, CDR2 SQIVND (reference sequence). The CDR3 consists of 14 residues. CDR3 residues: CASSIDGWGGTIYF. DNA of the CDR3: TGTGCCAGTAGTATAGACGGATGGGGGGGCACCATATATTTT. The variable domain in full, with the rest retrieved from reference TRBV19 and TRBJ1-3, is DGGITQSPKYLFRKEGQNVTLSCEQNLNHDAMYWYRQDPGQGLRLIYYSQIVNDFQKGDIAEGYSVSREKKESFPLTVTSAQKNPTAFYLCASSIDGWGGTIYFGEGSWLTVV.

This chain uses TRBV5-1 with TRBJ1-4, with TRBD1 identical over 8 bases. This CDR3 is built from 16 residues. Germline V lookup: CDR1 SGHRS, CDR2 YFSETQ. The V gene end was trimmed by 2 bases and the J gene end by 4 bases; junction bases not matched to a gene: 7. The CDR3 bases are TGCGCCAGCAGCTTATCCGGACAGGGTTATAATGAAAAACTGTTTTTT. This codes for CASSLSGQGYNEKLFF.

This chain uses TRBV5-1 with TRBJ2-7; a weak D match, TRBD1 (6 bases). This CDR3 spans 16 amino acids. The germline V gene has CDR1 SGHRS and CDR2 YFSETQ. V was clipped by 4 bases and J by 3 bases, with 20 bases between them. CDR3 nucleotides: TGCGCCAGCAGCCCGGTGGGCAGGGGTTTGATCTACGAGCAGTACTTC. It yields the protein CASSPVGRGLIYEQYF. The whole variable domain, remainder taken from reference TRBV5-1 and TRBJ2-7, is KAGVTQTPRYLIKTRGQQVTLSCSPISGHRSVSWYQQTPGQGLQFLFEYFSETQRNKGNFPGRFSGRQFSNSRSEMNVSTLELGDSALYLCASSPVGRGLIYEQYFGPGTRLTVT.

The chain has TRBV6-1 and TRBJ2-1; weak D call: TRBD1 (6 bases). The V gene's germline CDR1 is MNHNS and CDR2 SASEGT. CDR3 size: 13 residues. V was clipped by 8 bases and J by 7 bases, with 15 bases between them. CDR3 in amino acids: CASGGQRGNEQFF. Written as DNA, the CDR3 is TGTGCCAGCGGGGGACAAAGGGGGAATGAGCAGTTCTTC.

This chain joins TRBV9 and TRBJ2-1; D might be TRBD2 (5 bases). Germline loops: CDR1 SGDLS, CDR2 YYNGEE. This CDR3 is built from 13 residues. Deletions cut 0 bases from V and 7 bases from J, with 8 bases between. The CDR3: CASSVARGNEQFF. In nucleotides, the CDR3 is TGTGCCAGCAGCGTAGCTCGGGGAAATGAGCAGTTCTTC.

This clone was seen once. This chain connects TRBV18 to TRBJ1-3, with a weak D call TRBD1 (5 bases). Germline loops: CDR1 KGHSH, CDR2 LQKENI. CDR3 size: 13 residues. V was clipped by 3 bases and J by 7 bases, with 10 bases between them. CDR3 coding DNA: TGTGCCAGCTCACCGGACATGAGGAACACCATATATTTT. Its translation: CASSPDMRNTIYF.